This paragraph covers one T cell receptor beta chain sequence. Its antigen is as yet unknown. The data originate from a study of CD8 T cells in ankylosing spondylitis. The study, taken as a whole, reports: Ankylosing spondylitis blood appeared to be characterized by a TCR beta motif of eight or nine highly homologous variants. A number of the motif variants had already been described in reactive arthritis synovial fluid and blood. Relatively rare in peripheral blood, disease-linked clones were also CD8+. Reported data indicate significant enrichment of disease-linked clones within matched ankylosing spondylitis synovial fluid.

TCRdb itself ran the 5' RACE reads through MiXCR, one entry per CDR3 protein. Among roughly 350,000 distinct CDR3 sequences listed, approximately 8% were seen once. The ends were cut back, 9 bases at V and 2 bases at J, with 10 bases in the middle. This CDR3 has 13 residues. In germline, CDR1 is MDHEN, CDR2 SYDVKM. The sample consisted of blood, either unsorted or a sorted T cell fraction (not recorded which). The clonotype was recovered from a male donor with ankylosing spondylitis. The chain employs TRBV28 and TRBJ2-2, with D maybe TRBD1 (5 bases). This CDR3 reads CASIQGNTGELFF. CDR3 nucleotides: TGTGCCAGTATTCAGGGCAACACCGGGGAGCTGTTTTTT.